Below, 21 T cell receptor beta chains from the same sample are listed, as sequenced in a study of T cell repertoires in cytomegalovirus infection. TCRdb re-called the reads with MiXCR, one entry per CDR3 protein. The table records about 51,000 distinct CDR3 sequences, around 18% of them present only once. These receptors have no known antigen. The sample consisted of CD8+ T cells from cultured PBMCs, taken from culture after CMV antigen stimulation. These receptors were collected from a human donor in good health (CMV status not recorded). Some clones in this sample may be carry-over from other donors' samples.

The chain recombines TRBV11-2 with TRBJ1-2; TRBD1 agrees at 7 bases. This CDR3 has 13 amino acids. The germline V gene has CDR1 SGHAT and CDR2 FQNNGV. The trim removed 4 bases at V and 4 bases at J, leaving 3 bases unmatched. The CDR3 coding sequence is TGTGCCAGCAGCTCTGGGACAGCCTATGGCTACACCTTC. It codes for CASSSGTAYGYTF.

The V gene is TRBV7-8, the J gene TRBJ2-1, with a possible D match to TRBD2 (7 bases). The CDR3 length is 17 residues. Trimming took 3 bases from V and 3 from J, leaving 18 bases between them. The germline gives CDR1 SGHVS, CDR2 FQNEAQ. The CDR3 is CASSFTRGGSDYNEQFF. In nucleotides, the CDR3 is TGTGCCAGCAGCTTCACAAGGGGGGGCTCGGACTACAATGAGCAGTTCTTC.

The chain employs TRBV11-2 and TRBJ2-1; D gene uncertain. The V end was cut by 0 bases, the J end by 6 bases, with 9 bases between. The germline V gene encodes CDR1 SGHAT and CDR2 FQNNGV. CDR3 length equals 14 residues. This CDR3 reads CASSLDPGLNEQFF. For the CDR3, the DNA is TGTGCCAGCAGCTTAGATCCAGGCCTCAATGAGCAGTTCTTC. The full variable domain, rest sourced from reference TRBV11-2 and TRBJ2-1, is EAGVAQSPRYKIIEKRQSVAFWCNPISGHATLYWYQQILGQGPKLLIQFQNNGVVDDSQLPKDRFSAERLKGVDSTLKIQPAKLEDSAVYLCASSLDPGLNEQFFGPGTRLTVL.

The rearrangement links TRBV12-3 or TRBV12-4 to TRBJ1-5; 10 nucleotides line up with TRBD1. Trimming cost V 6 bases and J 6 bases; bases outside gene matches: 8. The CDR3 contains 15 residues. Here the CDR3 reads CASSLGQGIVQPQHF. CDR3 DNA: TGTGCCAGCAGCTTGGGACAGGGGATTGTTCAGCCCCAGCATTTT.

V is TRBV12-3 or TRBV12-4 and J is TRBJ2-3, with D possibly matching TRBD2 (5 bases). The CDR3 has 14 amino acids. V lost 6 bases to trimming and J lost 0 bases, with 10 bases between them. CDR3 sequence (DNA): TGTGCCAGCAGGCTCTCGGGGAGCACAGATACGCAGTATTTT. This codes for CASRLSGSTDTQYF.

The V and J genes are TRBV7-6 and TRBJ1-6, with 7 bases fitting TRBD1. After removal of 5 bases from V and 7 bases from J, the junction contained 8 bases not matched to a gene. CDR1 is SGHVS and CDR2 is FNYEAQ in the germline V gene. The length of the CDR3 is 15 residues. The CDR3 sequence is CASSLQTGRNSPLHF. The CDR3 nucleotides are TGTGCCAGCAGCCTACAGACAGGGCGCAATTCACCCCTCCACTTT.

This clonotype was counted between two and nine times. In nucleotides, the CDR3 is TGCGCCAGCAGCCAAGGGTACAGGGGGTCCACAGATACGCAGTATTTT. It encodes CASSQGYRGSTDTQYF. The chain is built from TRBV4-1 and TRBJ2-3, with 8 nucleotides matching TRBD1. V was pared by 1 base and J by 2 bases, with 5 bases of the junction left unmatched. CDR1 is MGHRA, CDR2 YSYEKL, per germline. This CDR3 is built from 16 residues.

CDR3 residues: CASSAWSRAGETQYF. In DNA form, the CDR3 reads TGCGCCAGCAGCGCATGGTCCCGCGCCGGGGAGACCCAGTACTTC. The rearrangement links TRBV5-1 to TRBJ2-5; no clear D gene. CDR1 is SGHRS and CDR2 is YFSETQ in the germline V gene. The V end lost 4 bases, the J end lost 5 bases, and 18 bases lay between the germline ends. The CDR3 consists of 15 residues.

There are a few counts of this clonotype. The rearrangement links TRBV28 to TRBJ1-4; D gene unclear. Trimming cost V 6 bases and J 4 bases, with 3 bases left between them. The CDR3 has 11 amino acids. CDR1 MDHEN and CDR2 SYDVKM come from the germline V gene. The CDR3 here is CASSNNEKLFF. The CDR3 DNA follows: TGTGCCAGCAGCAATAATGAAAAACTGTTTTTT.

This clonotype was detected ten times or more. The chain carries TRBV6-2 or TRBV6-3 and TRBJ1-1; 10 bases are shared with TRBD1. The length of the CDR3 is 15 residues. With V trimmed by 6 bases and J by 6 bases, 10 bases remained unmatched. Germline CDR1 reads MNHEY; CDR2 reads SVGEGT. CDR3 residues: CASRSSGTGVAEAFF. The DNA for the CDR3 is TGTGCCAGCAGATCCTCTGGGACAGGGGTCGCTGAAGCTTTCTTT.

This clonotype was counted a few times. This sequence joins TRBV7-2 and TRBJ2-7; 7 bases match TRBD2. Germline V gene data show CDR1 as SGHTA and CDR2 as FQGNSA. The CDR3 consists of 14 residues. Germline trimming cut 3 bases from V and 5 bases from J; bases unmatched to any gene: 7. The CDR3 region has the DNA TGTGCCAGCAGCTTTGGAGCGGGAAGGGACGAGCAGTACTTC. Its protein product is CASSFGAGRDEQYF.

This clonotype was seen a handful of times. The CDR3 sequence is CASSPPGVQGGQPQHF. CDR3 nucleotides: TGTGCCAGCAGCCCCCCCGGAGTACAGGGGGGTCAGCCCCAGCATTTT. This rearrangement joins TRBV7-8 to TRBJ1-5; TRBD1 aligns across 8 bases. The CDR3 sequence is 16 residues long. Trimming at V came to 5 bases and at J to 6 bases, leaving 12 bases not matched to a gene. Germline V CDR1 and CDR2: SGHVS, FQNEAQ. Supplemented by reference TRBV7-8 and TRBJ1-5, the full variable domain reads GAGVSQSPRYKVAKRGQDVALRCDPISGHVSLFWYQQALGQGPEFLTYFQNEAQLDKSGLPSDRFFAERPEGSVSTLKIQRTQQEDSAVYLCASSPPGVQGGQPQHFGDGTRLSIL.

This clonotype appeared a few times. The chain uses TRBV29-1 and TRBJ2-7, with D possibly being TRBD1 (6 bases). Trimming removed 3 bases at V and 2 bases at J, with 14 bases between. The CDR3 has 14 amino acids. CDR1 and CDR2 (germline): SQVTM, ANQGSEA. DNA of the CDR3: TGCAGCGTTGAGTTTACAGGGCAGGCCTACGAGCAGTACTTC. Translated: CSVEFTGQAYEQYF.

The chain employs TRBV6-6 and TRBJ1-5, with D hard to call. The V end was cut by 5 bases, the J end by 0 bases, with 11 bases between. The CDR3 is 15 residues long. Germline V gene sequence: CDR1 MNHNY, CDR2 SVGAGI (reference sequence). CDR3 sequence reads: CASSGEEYSNQPQHF. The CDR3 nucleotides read TGTGCCAGCAGTGGGGAAGAATATAGCAATCAGCCCCAGCATTTT.

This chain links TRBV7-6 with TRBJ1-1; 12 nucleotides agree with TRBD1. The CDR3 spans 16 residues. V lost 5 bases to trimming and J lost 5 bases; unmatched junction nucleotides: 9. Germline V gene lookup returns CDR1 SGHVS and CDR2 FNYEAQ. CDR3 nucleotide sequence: TGTGCCAGCAGCCCGGGACAGGGGGCGGCGGGAACTGAAGCTTTCTTT. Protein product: CASSPGQGAAGTEAFF. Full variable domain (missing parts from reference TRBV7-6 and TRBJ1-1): GAGVSQSPRYKVTKRGQDVALRCDPISGHVSLYWYRQALGQGPEFLTYFNYEAQQDKSGLPNDRFSAERPEGSISTLTIQRTEQRDSAMYRCASSPGQGAAGTEAFFGQGTRLTVV.

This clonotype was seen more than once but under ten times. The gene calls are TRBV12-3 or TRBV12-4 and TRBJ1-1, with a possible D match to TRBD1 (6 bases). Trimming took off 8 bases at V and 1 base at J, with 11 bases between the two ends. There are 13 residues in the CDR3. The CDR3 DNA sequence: TGTGCCAGCCTCCGGGACACGAACACTGAAGCTTTCTTT. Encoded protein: CASLRDTNTEAFF.

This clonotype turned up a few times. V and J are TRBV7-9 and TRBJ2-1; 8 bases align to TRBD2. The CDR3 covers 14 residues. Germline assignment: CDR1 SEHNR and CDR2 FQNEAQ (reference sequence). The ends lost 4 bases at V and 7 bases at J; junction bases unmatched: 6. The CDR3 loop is CASSSRLALNEQFF. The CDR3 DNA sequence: TGTGCCAGCAGCTCCAGACTAGCGTTGAATGAGCAGTTCTTC.

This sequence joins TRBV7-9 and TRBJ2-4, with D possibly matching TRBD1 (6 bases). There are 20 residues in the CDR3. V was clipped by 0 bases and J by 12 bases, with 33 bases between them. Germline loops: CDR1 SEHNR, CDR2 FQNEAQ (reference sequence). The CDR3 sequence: CASSLAMAGTRLSKGLDQYF. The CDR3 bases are TGTGCCAGCAGCTTAGCGATGGCCGGGACACGGCTAAGTAAGGGGCTTGATCAGTACTTC.

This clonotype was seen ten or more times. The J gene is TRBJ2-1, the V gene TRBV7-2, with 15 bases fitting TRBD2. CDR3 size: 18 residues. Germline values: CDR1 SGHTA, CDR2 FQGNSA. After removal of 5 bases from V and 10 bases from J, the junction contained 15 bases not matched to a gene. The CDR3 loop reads CASSVPWTSGGAGREQFF. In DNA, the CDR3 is TGTGCCAGCAGCGTACCGTGGACTAGCGGGGGGGCGGGTAGGGAGCAGTTCTTC.

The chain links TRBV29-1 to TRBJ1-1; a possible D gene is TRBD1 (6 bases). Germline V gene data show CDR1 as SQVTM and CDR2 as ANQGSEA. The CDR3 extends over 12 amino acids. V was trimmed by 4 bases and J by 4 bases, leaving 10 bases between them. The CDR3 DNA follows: TGCAGCGTTGTTACAGGGTTCACTGAAGCTTTCTTT. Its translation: CSVVTGFTEAFF.

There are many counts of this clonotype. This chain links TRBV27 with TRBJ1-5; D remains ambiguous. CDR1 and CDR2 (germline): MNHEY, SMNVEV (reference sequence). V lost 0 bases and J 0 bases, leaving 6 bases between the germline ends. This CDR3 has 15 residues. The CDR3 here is CASSLSRYSNQPQHF. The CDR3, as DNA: TGTGCCAGCAGTTTATCGCGGTATAGCAATCAGCCCCAGCATTTT.